Shown below are 9 T cell receptor beta chains from a single sample sequenced in a study of T cells in Graves' hyperthyroidism and ophthalmopathy (dated by TCRdb to the late 2010s). Libraries were constructed by multiplex PCR. Sequencing instrument: Illumina HiSeq 2000. The TCR beta CDR3 regions were amplified from the RNA transcripts. The first round of RT-PCR for the TCR CDR3 was performed with the HTBI primer set and the Qiagen OneStep RT-PCR kit. TCRdb reran the public reads through fastp at Q25 and MiXCR, keeping productive beta chains. Identical CDR3 proteins give one entry, which carries the most common genes and DNA. Across this sample there are some 700,000 distinct CDR3 sequences, with roughly 17% seen only once. 15% to 18% of the sample lies in the top ten. Sequenced material: blood. The receptors stem from a man aged 45-65 years with Graves' hyperthyroidism.

Many counts were recorded for this clonotype. The J gene is TRBJ2-7, the V gene TRBV28; a possible D gene is TRBD2 (6 bases). Germline-derived CDR1 and CDR2 are MDHEN and SYDVKM. V dropped 4 bases and J dropped 0 bases, with 10 bases sitting between them. The CDR3 consists of 14 residues. The CDR3 sequence: CASSWDSSSYEQYF. The CDR3 nucleotides are TGTGCCAGCAGTTGGGACTCATCCTCCTACGAGCAGTACTTC.

This clonotype has just a few counts. The chain uses TRBV7-9 and TRBJ2-1, with D perhaps TRBD2 (7 bases). The CDR3 is made up of 16 amino acids. Trimming pared 2 bases from V and 5 bases from J, leaving 16 bases between. CDR1 is SEHNR, CDR2 FQNEAQ, per germline (reference sequence). The CDR3 is CASSLFGGAGNNEQFF. DNA of the CDR3: TGTGCCAGCAGCTTATTTGGGGGGGCGGGAAACAATGAGCAGTTCTTC.

In this sample, this clonotype turned up many times. The CDR3 loop is CASSLGSSGRPSADTQYF. The CDR3 bases are TGTGCCAGCAGCCTCGGGTCTAGCGGACGCCCTAGCGCAGATACGCAGTATTTT. The chain is built from TRBV3-1 and TRBJ2-3, with 7 bases identical to TRBD2. The CDR3 is made up of 18 amino acids. CDR1 and CDR2 from the germline V gene are LGHDT and YNNKEL (reference sequence). V lost 4 bases, J lost 4 bases, and 17 bases stayed unmatched.

A few counts support this clonotype. The rearrangement uses TRBV7-9 and TRBJ2-1, with 8 bases aligning to TRBD1. With 7 bases clipped from V and 7 bases from J, the junction kept 6 bases outside the gene matches. Germline loops: CDR1 SEHNR, CDR2 FQNEAQ (reference sequence). The CDR3 runs to 13 residues. CDR3 nucleotide sequence: TGTGCCAGCACCCGGACAGGGAGGAATGAGCAGTTCTTC. Protein product: CASTRTGRNEQFF.

J is TRBJ1-1 and V is TRBV7-6, with D unresolved. Germline-derived CDR1 and CDR2 are SGHVS and FNYEAQ. The CDR3 length is 17 residues. V dropped 1 base and J dropped 2 bases, with 17 bases sitting between them. DNA for the CDR3: TGTGCCAGCAGCTTAGTCATTTGGTGGTCCTTAAACACTGAAGCTTTCTTT. Its protein is CASSLVIWWSLNTEAFF.

The chain combines TRBV12-3 or TRBV12-4 with TRBJ1-1; D remains unclear. CDR3 length equals 14 residues. Trimming removed 6 bases at V and 0 bases at J, with 11 bases between. Here the CDR3 DNA reads TGTGCCAGCAGGATGGACGGCATGAACACTGAAGCTTTCTTT. It is translated as CASRMDGMNTEAFF.

This sequence joins TRBV5-6 and TRBJ2-1; 7 positions agree with TRBD1. The J segment lost 5 bases and the V segment lost 0 bases, leaving 2 bases of the junction unmatched. Per the germline V gene, CDR1 is SGHDT and CDR2 is YYEEEE. This CDR3 has 14 residues. The CDR3 region has the DNA TGTGCCAGCAGCTTGGTGGGACAGAACAATGAGCAGTTCTTC. It specifies CASSLVGQNNEQFF.

This clonotype came up many times. The V gene is TRBV3-1, the J gene TRBJ2-5; D is ambiguous. V dropped 1 base and J dropped 3 bases, with 9 bases sitting between them. The germline gives CDR1 LGHDT, CDR2 YNNKEL (reference sequence). The CDR3 is 14 amino acids. For the CDR3, the DNA is TGTGCCAGCAGCCAAGGACCCCGGGAAGAGACCCAGTACTTC. Translation: CASSQGPREETQYF.

This clonotype appeared many times. The DNA is left out, because the CDR3 cannot be placed on it with certainty; the CDR3 is given as TCRdb lists it. The chain has TRBV7-9 and TRBJ1-1; TRBD1, the table's D call, lacks a check against the DNA. Looked up from germline, CDR1 is SEHNR and CDR2 is FQNEAQ (reference sequence). A total of 13 residues make up the CDR3, ends included. This CDR3 is CASSLVGQGITFF.